This record covers a single T cell receptor (beta chain). What it recognizes is unknown. This sample was included in a study of beta chain features in type 1 diabetes. A single heparinised draw of roughly 110 mL on average was taken per donor. Purity of each sorted population was above 95%. cDNA synthesis used the whole RNA isolate, giving expressed TCRB sequences. The repertoire was sequenced with immunoSEQ multiplex PCR; TCRdb's copy has only in-frame clones and lacks some. Altogether approximately 470,000 clones are present, approximately 28% being singletons, with the ten largest covering around 0.065%. General study points: Diminished insertions and augmented deletions at VDJ junctions characterized type 1 diabetes patients. Cells expressing TCR highly could be over-represented by cDNA sequencing.

Deletions cut 2 bases from V and 3 bases from J, with 10 bases between. This CDR3 is 14 amino acids long. From germline, CDR1 is MNHEY and CDR2 SMNVEV (reference sequence). Specimen: naive CD4+ T cells from blood. The chain recombines TRBV27 with TRBJ2-5; perhaps TRBD1 as D (5 bases). The TCR comes from a man between 18 and 29 years old in good health. The DNA for the CDR3 is TGTGCCAGCAGTTTAACAGGACGGAAAGAGACCCAGTACTTC. Protein sequence: CASSLTGRKETQYF.